The 23 T cell receptor beta chains below all came from one sample that was sequenced in a study of T cells in Graves' hyperthyroidism and ophthalmopathy. RNA transcripts were the template for amplifying TCR beta CDR3 regions. The HTBI primer set served for first-round RT-PCR of the TCR CDR3. TCRdb passed the multiplex PCR reads through MiXCR, listing each CDR3 protein once. The table records a few hundred thousand distinct CDR3 sequences, around 14% of them present only once. Source material: blood. The receptors were gathered from a woman aged 25 to 39 with Graves' hyperthyroidism.

The rearrangement links TRBV5-1 to TRBJ1-5; perhaps TRBD1 as D (5 bases). Germline loops: CDR1 SGHRS, CDR2 YFSETQ. The V gene lost 0 bases and the J gene lost 10 bases, with 14 bases spanning the gap. The CDR3 loop spans 14 amino acids. The CDR3 coding sequence is TGCGCCAGCAGCTTGGTAGTCGGGGACCCCCCCCAGCATTTT. Its translation is CASSLVVGDPPQHF.

The genes are TRBV7-6 and TRBJ2-2; a weak D match, TRBD2 (6 bases). The CDR3 covers 18 residues. Germline CDR1 reads SGHVS; CDR2 reads FNYEAQ. V shed 2 bases and J shed 5 bases, with 21 bases lying between them. CDR3 nucleotides: TGTGCCAGCAGCTTACCTCGGGACTCCCCCTCCGTGACCGGGGAGCTGTTTTTT. Residues: CASSLPRDSPSVTGELFF. Together with reference TRBV7-6 and TRBJ2-2, the CDR3 gives the full variable domain: GAGVSQSPRYKVTKRGQDVALRCDPISGHVSLYWYRQALGQGPEFLTYFNYEAQQDKSGLPNDRFSAERPEGSISTLTIQRTEQRDSAMYRCASSLPRDSPSVTGELFFGEGSRLTVL.

The chain is built from TRBV4-1 and TRBJ2-3; tentative D call: TRBD2 (6 bases). V lost 0 bases to trimming and J lost 5 bases, with 6 bases between them. The CDR3 runs 13 residues. Germline-derived CDR1 and CDR2 are MGHRA and YSYEKL. The CDR3 protein is CASSQEAGDTQYF. CDR3 nucleotide sequence: TGCGCCAGCAGCCAAGAAGCGGGAGATACGCAGTATTTT.

This clonotype came up many times. The V and J genes are TRBV18 and TRBJ1-1, with a weak D call TRBD1 (5 bases). The CDR3 is made up of 14 amino acids. Looked up from germline, CDR1 is KGHSH and CDR2 is LQKENI. V was shortened by 5 bases and J by 1 base, with 11 bases between the two germline ends. Here the CDR3 reads CASSFGGGNTEAFF. As DNA, the CDR3 is TGTGCCAGCTCATTTGGGGGTGGGAACACTGAAGCTTTCTTT.

In its sample, this clonotype was seen many times. The genes are TRBV11-2 and TRBJ2-1; 9 nucleotides align to TRBD2. The CDR3 sequence is 16 residues long. J gave up 3 bases and V 5 bases, and 8 bases lay outside the gene matches. From germline, CDR1 is SGHAT and CDR2 FQNNGV. In DNA, the CDR3 is TGTGCCAGCAGCCCAAGCGGGAGGATTCTCTACAATGAGCAGTTCTTC. Encoded protein: CASSPSGRILYNEQFF.

This clonotype came up many times. For the CDR3, the DNA is TGTGCCAGCAGCTTGTACCCCGGGACGGAAGTCTACGAGCAGTACTTC. Encoded protein: CASSLYPGTEVYEQYF. The gene calls are TRBV5-5 and TRBJ2-7, with D possibly being TRBD1 or TRBD2 (5 bases each). The CDR3 is 16 amino acids. With 1 base removed from V and 3 bases from J, the gap between germline ends came to 17 bases. Germline V gene lookup returns CDR1 SGHKS and CDR2 YYEKEE (reference sequence).

This clonotype was observed at least ten times. V and J are TRBV18 and TRBJ2-1; D remains ambiguous. This CDR3 has 15 amino acids. V dropped 3 bases and J dropped 0 bases, with 9 bases sitting between them. Germline lookup yields CDR1 KGHSH and CDR2 LQKENI. CDR3 nucleotides: TGTGCCAGCTCACCCCAGGAAAGCTCCTACAATGAGCAGTTCTTC. Translating gives CASSPQESSYNEQFF.

This clonotype was seen a handful of times. The CDR3 nucleotides are TGCGCCAGCAGATACGGGACAGGGGGGCCAGATACGCAGTATTTT. Protein sequence: CASRYGTGGPDTQYF. The V and J genes are TRBV5-1 and TRBJ2-3, with TRBD1 matching 11 bases. Losses at the gene ends were 5 bases for V and 4 bases for J; bases not matched to a gene: 6. The CDR3 consists of 15 residues. CDR1 and CDR2 from the germline V gene are SGHRS and YFSETQ. The whole variable domain, filled in from reference TRBV5-1 and TRBJ2-3, reads KAGVTQTPRYLIKTRGQQVTLSCSPISGHRSVSWYQQTPGQGLQFLFEYFSETQRNKGNFPGRFSGRQFSNSRSEMNVSTLELGDSALYLCASRYGTGGPDTQYFGPGTRLTVL.

This chain connects TRBV7-8 to TRBJ2-7; 9 nucleotides line up with TRBD2. Germline V gives CDR1 SGHVS, CDR2 FQNEAQ. The V and J ends lost 2 bases and 6 bases, in that order; junction bases with no gene match: 8. The CDR3 has 15 amino acids. CDR3 region: CASSLLGGRASEQYF. The CDR3 DNA reads TGTGCCAGCAGCTTATTGGGCGGGAGGGCCTCCGAGCAGTACTTC.

This clonotype was counted at least ten times. This chain uses TRBV11-2 with TRBJ2-3; the D call may be TRBD1 or TRBD2 (6 bases each). The CDR3 is made up of 16 amino acids. Trimming took 4 bases from V and 1 from J, leaving 15 bases between them. Germline CDR1 SGHAT, CDR2 FQNNGV. The CDR3 sequence is CASSSWGAQGTDTQYF. The CDR3 DNA reads TGTGCCAGCAGCTCCTGGGGGGCGCAAGGCACAGATACGCAGTATTTT.

The J gene is TRBJ2-7, the V gene TRBV28; TRBD2 is a possible D gene (5 bases). Germline CDR1 reads MDHEN; CDR2 reads SYDVKM. The V and J ends lost 5 bases and 4 bases respectively, with 18 bases between them. This CDR3 contains 15 residues. The CDR3 loop reads CASSPPGNTKYEQYF. In DNA, the CDR3 is TGTGCCAGCAGTCCCCCGGGGAACACAAAGTACGAGCAGTACTTC.

The chain combines TRBV6-2 or TRBV6-3 with TRBJ1-2, with 7 positions matching TRBD1. J lost 3 bases, V lost 7 bases, and 11 bases had no gene match. Germline V gene lookup returns CDR1 MNHEY and CDR2 SVGEGT. The CDR3 is made up of 15 amino acids. The CDR3 region has the DNA TGTGCCAGCACTGGTCGAGGCCAGGGGGACTATGGCTACACCTTC. It translates to CASTGRGQGDYGYTF.

A few counts support this clonotype. This chain links TRBV7-9 with TRBJ2-3, with unresolved D. Germline loops: CDR1 SEHNR, CDR2 FQNEAQ (reference sequence). Trimming took off 8 bases at V and 5 bases at J, with 11 bases between the two ends. The CDR3 totals 12 residues. CDR3 loop: CASAPGRDTQYF. CDR3 nucleotides: TGTGCCAGCGCTCCAGGTCGAGATACGCAGTATTTT.

In its sample, this clonotype was seen many times. The V call is TRBV11-1, the J call TRBJ2-5, with unresolved D. Germline V gives CDR1 SGHAT, CDR2 FQDESV (reference sequence). CDR3 length equals 13 residues. V lost 1 base and J 5 bases, leaving 8 bases between the germline ends. The CDR3 DNA is TGTGCCAGCAGCTTAGAGACCTTGGAGACCCAGTACTTC. Residues: CASSLETLETQYF.

Many counts were recorded for this clonotype. This rearrangement joins TRBV7-9 to TRBJ2-7; 9 positions match TRBD1. Germline-derived CDR1 and CDR2 are SEHNR and FQNEAQ (reference sequence). Trimming took 1 base from V and 5 from J; bases not matched to a gene: 6. This CDR3 region has 15 residues. CDR3 in DNA: TGTGCCAGCAGCTTAGGGACAGGGGATACGGACGAGCAGTACTTC. Its protein product is CASSLGTGDTDEQYF.

This clonotype was picked up many times. V gene TRBV5-1 combines with J gene TRBJ2-1; D may be TRBD1 (6 bases). Looked up from germline, CDR1 is SGHRS and CDR2 is YFSETQ. The CDR3 loop spans 16 amino acids. V gave up 6 bases and J gave up 2 bases, with 18 bases separating them. CDR3 bases: TGCGCCAGCAATGGACAGTCTAGAGGTGCCTACAATGAGCAGTTCTTC. This encodes CASNGQSRGAYNEQFF.

Ten or more counts support this clonotype. The chain uses TRBV15 and TRBJ2-5, with 10 bases lining up with TRBD2. Trimming cost V 0 bases and J 4 bases; bases outside gene matches: 5. Germline assignment: CDR1 LNHNV and CDR2 YYDKDF (reference sequence). This CDR3 has 16 residues. CDR3 amino acids: CATSRDGLAGAETQYF. CDR3 coding DNA: TGTGCCACCAGCAGAGATGGGCTAGCGGGAGCAGAGACCCAGTACTTC.

This chain connects TRBV3-1 to TRBJ2-5, with unresolved D. V lost 0 bases and J lost 13, with 15 bases in between. This CDR3 is built from 13 residues. The germline V gene encodes CDR1 LGHDT and CDR2 YNNKEL (reference sequence). CDR3 sequence reads: CASSQDGGRAWYF. The CDR3 nucleotides are TGTGCCAGCAGCCAAGATGGTGGCCGGGCATGGTACTTC.

The sample holds many counts of this clonotype. The chain has TRBV20-1 and TRBJ2-7; 7 bases line up with TRBD1. V trimming: 6 bases; J trimming: 1 base; junction bases outside the gene matches: 9. Germline V gene lookup returns CDR1 DFQATT and CDR2 SNEGSKA (reference sequence). This CDR3 comprises 14 residues. The CDR3 DNA sequence: TGCAGTGCCCCCGGCCCCAGGGGGTCCTACGAGCAGTACTTC. Its translation: CSAPGPRGSYEQYF.

The chain combines TRBV5-1 with TRBJ2-2; D call uncertain. Germline CDR1 is SGHRS and CDR2 is YFSETQ. Trimming cost V 0 bases and J 4 bases, with 10 bases left between them. This CDR3 contains 15 residues. CDR3 sequence (DNA): TGCGCCAGCAGCTTGGGAGGCAGGAGCACCGGGGAGCTGTTTTTT. It encodes CASSLGGRSTGELFF.

This chain joins TRBV20-1 and TRBJ2-2; the match to TRBD2 covers 8 bases. The junction had 15 bases not matched to a gene; V was cut back by 5 bases and J by 4 bases. Germline-derived CDR1 and CDR2 are DFQATT and SNEGSKA (reference sequence). The CDR3 contains 17 residues. Here the CDR3 DNA reads TGCAGTGCTGTCCGGGATAGCGGGAAGTCGGGCACCGGGGAGCTGTTTTTT. Amino acids: CSAVRDSGKSGTGELFF.

This clonotype was detected only a few times. The chain links TRBV20-1 to TRBJ2-1; D ambiguous. CDR3 size: 14 residues. Germline CDR1 reads DFQATT; CDR2 reads SNEGSKA (reference sequence). V dropped 7 bases and J dropped 0 bases, with 13 bases sitting between them. The CDR3 DNA reads TGCAGTGTTTCTCCTCTGAGCTCCTACAATGAGCAGTTCTTC. Protein product: CSVSPLSSYNEQFF.

The chain combines TRBV7-9 with TRBJ2-3; D is uncertain. CDR3 length: 16 amino acids. The V end lost 1 base, the J end lost 4 bases, and 15 bases lay between the germline ends. Germline V gene sequence: CDR1 SEHNR, CDR2 FQNEAQ (reference sequence). As DNA, the CDR3 is TGTGCCAGCAGCTTAGTTGGCGTTGGTTCGGCAGATACGCAGTATTTT. Translation gives CASSLVGVGSADTQYF.